A selection of T cell receptor beta chains follows, all from one sample in a study of T-cell memory formation after mild COVID-19. MiXCR, applied by TCRdb to the 5' RACE reads, yields one record per CDR3 protein. The sample consists of 470,000 or so distinct CDR3 sequences, 18% of them appearing once. The sample comprised PBMCs or a T cell subset sorted from them (not recorded which). These receptors all come from an adult woman who had mild COVID-19 (a few samples of this study predate the infection). Cell type and time point are not known. The CDR3 runs from the conserved cysteine through the conserved F or W.

V gene: TRBV4-2
CDR3 protein: CASRPGGPDYNEQFF

V gene: TRBV14
CDR3 protein: CASSQERSLGLAAQETQYF

V gene: TRBV20-1
CDR3 protein: CSVFQRAKNIQYF

V gene: TRBV15
CDR3 protein: CATSRDLGPDLDGYTF

V gene: TRBV9
CDR3 protein: CASSPEGGQGQYF

V gene: TRBV5-6
CDR3 protein: CASSLIIEGETQYF

V gene: TRBV5-1
CDR3 protein: CASSWGQAGANVLTF

V gene: TRBV4-1
CDR3 protein: CASSQDMTGAVGANVLTF

V gene: TRBV18
CDR3 protein: CASSPQEGTEAFF

V gene: TRBV7-6
CDR3 protein: CASSSNVGPTHEQYF

V gene: TRBV30
CDR3 protein: CAWSVSQGGSEAFF

V gene: TRBV30
CDR3 protein: CAWAGQSYNEQFF

V gene: TRBV18
CDR3 protein: CASSPALAGGTDTQYF

V gene: TRBV20-1
CDR3 protein: CSARGQGARTEAFF

V gene: TRBV28
CDR3 protein: CASSSPQGQDGQSEQYF

V gene: TRBV7-9
CDR3 protein: CASGEAHNEKLFF

V gene: TRBV5-6
CDR3 protein: CASSLYSRGQSSYNEQFF

V gene: TRBV7-8
CDR3 protein: CASSLTPGTLVSGANVLTF

V gene: TRBV5-8
CDR3 protein: CASSRGAVPSYNEQFF

V gene: TRBV27
CDR3 protein: CASSTQISRDGTDTQYF

V gene: TRBV6-6
CDR3 protein: CASSRGQLGYTF

V gene: TRBV12-3/TRBV12-4
CDR3 protein: CASSLGPGEWNTEAFF

V gene: TRBV27
CDR3 protein: CASSPTGGLDTQYF

V gene: TRBV7-9
CDR3 protein: CASTIHLQGNSYEQYF

V gene: TRBV29-1
CDR3 protein: CSVVRTGGGEQYF

V gene: TRBV5-6
CDR3 protein: CASSLAHSYEQYF

V gene: TRBV4-3
CDR3 protein: CASSQSRKPPRLDKETQYF

V gene: TRBV27
CDR3 protein: CATNARGRNTGELFF

V gene: TRBV5-1
CDR3 protein: CASSFGQGSYGYTF